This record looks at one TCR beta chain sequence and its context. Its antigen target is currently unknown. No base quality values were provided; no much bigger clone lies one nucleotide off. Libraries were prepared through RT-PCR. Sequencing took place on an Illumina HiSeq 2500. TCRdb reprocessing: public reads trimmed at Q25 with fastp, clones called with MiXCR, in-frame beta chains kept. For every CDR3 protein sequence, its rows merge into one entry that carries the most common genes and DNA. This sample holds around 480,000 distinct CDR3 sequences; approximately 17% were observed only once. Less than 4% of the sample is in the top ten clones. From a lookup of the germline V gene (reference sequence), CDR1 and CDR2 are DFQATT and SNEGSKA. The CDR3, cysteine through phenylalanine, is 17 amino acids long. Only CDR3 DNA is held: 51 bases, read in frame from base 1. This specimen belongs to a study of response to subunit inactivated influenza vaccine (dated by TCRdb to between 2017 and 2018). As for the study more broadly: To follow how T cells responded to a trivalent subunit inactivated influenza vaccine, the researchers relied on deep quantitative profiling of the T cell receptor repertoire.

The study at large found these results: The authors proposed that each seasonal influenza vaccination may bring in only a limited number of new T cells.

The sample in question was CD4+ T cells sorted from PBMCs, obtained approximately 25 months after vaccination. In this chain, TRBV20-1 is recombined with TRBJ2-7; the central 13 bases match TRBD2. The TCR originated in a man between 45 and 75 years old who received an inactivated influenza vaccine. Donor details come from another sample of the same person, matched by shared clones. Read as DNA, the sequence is TGCTGCTCCTGGGGGGGGACTAGCGGGACCGCTGGTCACGAGCAGTACTTC. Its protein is CCSWGGTSGTAGHEQYF.